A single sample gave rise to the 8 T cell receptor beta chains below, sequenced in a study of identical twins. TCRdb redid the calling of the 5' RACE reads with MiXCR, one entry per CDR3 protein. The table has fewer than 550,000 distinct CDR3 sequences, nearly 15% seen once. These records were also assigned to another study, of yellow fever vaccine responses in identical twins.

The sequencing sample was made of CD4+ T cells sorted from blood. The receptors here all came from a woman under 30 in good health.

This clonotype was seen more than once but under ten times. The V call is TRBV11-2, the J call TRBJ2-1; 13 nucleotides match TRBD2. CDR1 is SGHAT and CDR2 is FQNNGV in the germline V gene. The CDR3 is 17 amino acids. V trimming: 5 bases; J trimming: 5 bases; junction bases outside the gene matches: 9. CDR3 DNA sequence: TGTGCCAGCAGCCCAAGACTAGCGGGGGGCCCAAACAATGAGCAGTTCTTC. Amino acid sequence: CASSPRLAGGPNNEQFF.

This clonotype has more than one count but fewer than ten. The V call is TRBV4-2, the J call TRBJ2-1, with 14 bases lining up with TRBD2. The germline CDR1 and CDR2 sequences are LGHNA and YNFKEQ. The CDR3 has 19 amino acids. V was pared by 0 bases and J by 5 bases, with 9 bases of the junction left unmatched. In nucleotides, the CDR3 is TGTGCCAGCAGCCAAGACCGACGACTAGCGGGGGGGCAACACAATGAGCAGTTCTTC. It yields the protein CASSQDRRLAGGQHNEQFF.

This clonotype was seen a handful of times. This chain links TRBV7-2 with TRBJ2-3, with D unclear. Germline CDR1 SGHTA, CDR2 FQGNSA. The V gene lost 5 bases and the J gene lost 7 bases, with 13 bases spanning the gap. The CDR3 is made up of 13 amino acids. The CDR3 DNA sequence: TGTGCCAGCAGCGCGTCGTGGCAGAATACGCAGTATTTT. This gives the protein CASSASWQNTQYF.

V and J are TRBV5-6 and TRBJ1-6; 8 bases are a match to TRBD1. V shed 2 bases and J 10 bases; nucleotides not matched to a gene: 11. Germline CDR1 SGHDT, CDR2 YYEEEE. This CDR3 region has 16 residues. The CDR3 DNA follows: TGTGCCAGCAGCTTTCCGGGGAACAGGGGGAGATCACCCCTCCACTTT. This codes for CASSFPGNRGRSPLHF.

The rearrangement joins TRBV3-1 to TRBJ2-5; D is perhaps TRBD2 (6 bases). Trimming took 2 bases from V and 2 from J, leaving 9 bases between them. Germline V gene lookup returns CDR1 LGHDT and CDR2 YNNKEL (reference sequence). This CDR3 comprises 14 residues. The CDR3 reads CASSQSAGQETQYF. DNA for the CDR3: TGTGCCAGCAGCCAATCCGCGGGGCAAGAGACCCAGTACTTC.

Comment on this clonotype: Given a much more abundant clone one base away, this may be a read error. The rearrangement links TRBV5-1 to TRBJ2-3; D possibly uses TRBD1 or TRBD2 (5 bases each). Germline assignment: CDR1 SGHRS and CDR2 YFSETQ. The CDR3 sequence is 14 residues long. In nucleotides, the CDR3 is TGCGCCAGCAGAAGAGGGGTTAGCACAGATACGAAGTATTTT. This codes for CASRRGVSTDTKYF. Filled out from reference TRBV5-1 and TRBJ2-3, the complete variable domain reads KAGVTQTPRYLIKTRGQQVTLSCSPISGHRSVSWYQQTPGQGLQFLFEYFSETQRNKGNFPGRFSGRQFSNSRSEMNVSTLELGDSALYLCASRRGVSTDTKYFGPGTRLTVL.

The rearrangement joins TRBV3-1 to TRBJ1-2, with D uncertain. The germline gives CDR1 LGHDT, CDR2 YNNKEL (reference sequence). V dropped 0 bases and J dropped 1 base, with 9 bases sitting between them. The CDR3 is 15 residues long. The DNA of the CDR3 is TGTGCCAGCAGCCAAGAAAGCGTGGGTAACTATGGCTACACCTTC. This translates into CASSQESVGNYGYTF.

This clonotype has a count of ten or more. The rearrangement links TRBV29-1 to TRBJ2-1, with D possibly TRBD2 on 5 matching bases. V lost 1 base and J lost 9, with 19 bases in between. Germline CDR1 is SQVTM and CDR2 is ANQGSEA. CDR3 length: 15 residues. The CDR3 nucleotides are TGCAGCGTTGAAGTGGACTCCCGGATTCGTAGTGAGCAGTTCTTC. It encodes CSVEVDSRIRSEQFF.